Listed below are T cell receptor beta chains from one sample, sequenced in a study of brain metastases from non-small cell lung cancer. The protocol was immunoSEQ multiplex PCR, while the TCRdb copy is restricted to in-frame clones and leaves out a portion. This table has about 660 clones, under 90% appearing once. The specimen sequenced was primary lung tumor tissue. These receptor sequences come from a donor at least 40 years old with non-small cell lung cancer. Each CDR3 is given with its conserved first and last residue. The D gene is left open where the match is weak. Rows may omit the clone size; those that give it use once, few, many or a size class.

CDR3 DNA	CDR3 protein	D gene	clone size	V gene	J gene
TGTGCCAGCAGCGTAGGTGCAGGGGACAGGGTCCACGAGCAGTACTTC	CASSVGAGDRVHEQYF	TRBD1	once	TRBV9	TRBJ2-7
TGTGCCAGCAGCGGACTAGCCACCACCGGGGAGCTGTTTTTT	CASSGLATTGELFF	TRBD2	once	TRBV6-5	TRBJ2-2
TGTGCCAGCAGTCCCGGGACAACTAGCACAAATACGCAGTATTTT	CASSPGTTSTNTQYF	-	-	TRBV9	TRBJ2-3
TGTGCCATCAGTGAGCTAAGCTACGAGCAGTACTTC	CAISELSYEQYF	-	once	TRBV10-3	TRBJ2-7
TGCGCCAGCAGCTTGGTTGGAGCTGGAGATACGCAGTATTTT	CASSLVGAGDTQYF	-	-	TRBV5-1	TRBJ2-3
TGTGCCAGCAGGTGGGACAGAACTACCTACGAGCAGTACTTC	CASRWDRTTYEQYF	TRBD1	-	TRBV28	TRBJ2-7
TGTGCCAGCACCCCAAGTGGGCCTACGGCGCCCCAGCATTTT	CASTPSGPTAPQHF	-	-	TRBV28	TRBJ1-5
TGTGCCAGCAGCCGCTTCGCAGACACAGATACGCAGTATTTT	CASSRFADTDTQYF	-	-	TRBV7-2	TRBJ2-3
TGTGCCGGGGACAAGAACACTGAAGCTTTCTTT	CAGDKNTEAFF	-	-	TRBV30	TRBJ1-1
TGTGCCACCAGTGATTTGGGGACAGGGACAATTAGCACAGATACGCAGTATTTT	CATSDLGTGTISTDTQYF	TRBD1	few	TRBV24-1	TRBJ2-3
TGCGCCAGCAGTGGGTGCGTACAAGTCTTAGGGGTTTATGGCTACACCTTC	CASSGCVQVLGVYGYTF	-	-	TRBV10-1	TRBJ1-2
TGTGCCAGCAGCCCCAGAGCAGATACGCAGTATTTT	CASSPRADTQYF	-	-	TRBV3-1/TRBV3-2	TRBJ2-3
TGTGCCAGCAGTCGACTCGTTCCCTACAATGAGCAGTTCTTC	CASSRLVPYNEQFF	-	-	TRBV6-6	TRBJ2-1
TGTGCCAGCAGCTTATTAGCGCCCCATAGCAATCAGCCCCAGCATTTT	CASSLLAPHSNQPQHF	-	-	TRBV7-2	TRBJ1-5
TGTGCCAGCAGTTCTTCCCCACAGGGGTACACCGGGGAGCTGTTTTTT	CASSSSPQGYTGELFF	TRBD1	-	TRBV28	TRBJ2-2
TGTGCCAGTAGTCGTCTAGCGGACGCCTACAATGAGCAGTTCTTC	CASSRLADAYNEQFF	TRBD2	-	TRBV19	TRBJ2-1
TGCGCCAGCAGCTTGATGAGCTCCTACAATGAGCAGTTCTTC	CASSLMSSYNEQFF	-	-	TRBV5-1	TRBJ2-1
TGCGCCAGCAGCTTGGTACCCACCTCCGGGGAGCTGTTTTTT	CASSLVPTSGELFF	-	-	TRBV5-1	TRBJ2-2
TGCGCCAGCAGCCTTTTTAGCTGGGCGGCCCTCGCTGGGGCCAACGTCCTGACTTTC	CASSLFSWAALAGANVLTF	-	-	TRBV5-1	TRBJ2-6
TGTGCCAGCTTCACCGAAGTTGGCTACACCTTC	CASFTEVGYTF	-	once	TRBV28	TRBJ1-2
TGTGCCAGCAGCTCCCGGCCCTCCTTCGTCGGGGAGCTGTTTTTT	CASSSRPSFVGELFF	-	-	TRBV5-6	TRBJ2-2
TGTGCCAGCAGCCGTTACGCGGGGGCTAGCACAGATACGCAGTATTTT	CASSRYAGASTDTQYF	-	-	TRBV7-6	TRBJ2-3
TGTGCCAGTAGGACTGCCGGGACAGGGAAAAACACTGAAGCTTTCTTT	CASRTAGTGKNTEAFF	TRBD1	-	TRBV19	TRBJ1-1
TGTGCCAGCAGCTTAATGTCTCAAGAGACCCAGTACTTC	CASSLMSQETQYF	-	-	TRBV7-3	TRBJ2-5
TGTGCCAGCAGCCCCCCCGGACACCACTCTGGAAACACCATATATTTT	CASSPPGHHSGNTIYF	-	-	TRBV3-1/TRBV3-2	TRBJ1-3
TGTGCCAGCAGTGAAGCGCCAGGGTCTAACTATGGCTACACCTTC	CASSEAPGSNYGYTF	-	-	TRBV6-1	TRBJ1-2
TGTGCCAGTAGAACAGGGAGACGCTCTGGAAACACCATATATTTT	CASRTGRRSGNTIYF	-	-	TRBV19	TRBJ1-3
TGTGCCATCAGTGACCCCGGAGGGAGGTCAGGAAACACTGAAGCTTTCTTT	CAISDPGGRSGNTEAFF	-	-	TRBV10-3	TRBJ1-1
TGTGCCAGCAGGCAGACTAGCGGGGGCCAAGAGACCCAGTACTTC	CASRQTSGGQETQYF	TRBD2	-	TRBV3-1/TRBV3-2	TRBJ2-5
TGTGCCAGCGACGAGCGGGGACTGAACACCGGGGAGCTGTTTTTT	CASDERGLNTGELFF	TRBD2	-	TRBV19	TRBJ2-2
TGTGCCAGCAGCAGGGACATTTACGAGCAGTACTTC	CASSRDIYEQYF	-	-	TRBV7-9	TRBJ2-7
TGTGCCAGTAGTATAGATCTAGGGGCTGGGACCAAAAACATTCAGTACTTC	CASSIDLGAGTKNIQYF	-	few	TRBV19	TRBJ2-4
TGTGCCAGAAGCTGGACAGGGGAAAAACTGTTTTTT	CARSWTGEKLFF	TRBD1	-	TRBV5-3	TRBJ1-4
TGCGCCAGCAGTGTTTCATTCTCTGGAAACACCATATATTTT	CASSVSFSGNTIYF	-	-	TRBV10-2	TRBJ1-3
TGTGCCAGCGCCGATGTGGGTCAGCCCCAACATTTT	CASADVGQPQHF	-	-	TRBV7-9	TRBJ1-5
TGTGCCTGGAGTGTAAGTAGGACCAGGTGGTCACCCCTCCACTTT	CAWSVSRTRWSPLHF	-	few	TRBV30	TRBJ1-6
TGCAGCGTTGAAGGAGGAGCGGGACCTTCCTACGAGCAGTACTTC	CSVEGGAGPSYEQYF	TRBD2	-	TRBV29-1	TRBJ2-7
TGTGCCAGCAGCGCCGTGCCCAGGGTCTTTTCGGCCAACGTCCTGACTTTC	CASSAVPRVFSANVLTF	-	-	TRBV9	TRBJ2-6
TGTGCCAGCAGCTTAGTGGGACAGGAGAGCTCCTATAATTCACCCCTCCACTTT	CASSLVGQESSYNSPLHF	TRBD1	-	TRBV7-2	TRBJ1-6